This TCR beta chain came from a study of regulatory T cells in long-lasting Graves disease. Study-level findings and limits: Persistent cases of Graves' showed reduced TCR diversity relative to newly diagnosed patients. Researchers examined only peripheral blood and not thyroid tissue. Repertoires from persistent disease leaned toward TRBV28, TRBJ1-2 and TRBJ2-5.

The germline gives CDR1 MNHEY, CDR2 SVGEGT. The CDR3 consists of 14 residues. The V end was cut by 7 bases, the J end by 4 bases, with 16 bases between. Investigators prepared the TCR beta libraries by applying iRepertoire HTBI primers and Arm-PCR of CDR3 regions. TCRdb itself ran the multiplex PCR reads through MiXCR, one entry per CDR3 protein. The table shows about 240,000 distinct CDR3 sequences, with 20% occurring only once. Specified time point: newly diagnosed GD, antithyroid drugs for less than 3 months. PBMCs provided the RNA from which the TCR library was made. Patients met American Thyroid Association criteria for Graves' disease. This clonotype was detected a few times. The antigen remains undetermined.

The sequences come from peripheral blood mononuclear cells (PBMCs), collected at new diagnosis, from a patient treated with antithyroid drugs. The chain has TRBV6-2 or TRBV6-3 and TRBJ1-1; no clear D. This TCR was recovered from a female donor with Graves disease. In DNA form, the CDR3 reads TGTGCCAGCACCCGAAGGTTGGGCGGCACTGAAGCTTTCTTT. It translates to CASTRRLGGTEAFF.